The 15 T cell receptor beta chains in this list originate from one sample, sequenced in a study of technical replicates of blood from a handful of donors. Using immunoSEQ multiplex PCR, the repertoire was profiled, and TCRdb retains in-frame clones only, with some absent. The table includes about 80,000 clones, around 94% detected once. Sequencing was done on a sample of T cells isolated from PBMCs. These receptors were collected from a human donor in good health.

V gene TRBV13 combines with J gene TRBJ1-1; TRBD1 matches at 9 bases. In germline, CDR1 is PRHDT, CDR2 FYEKMQ (reference sequence). The CDR3 is 14 amino acids. V trimming: 2 bases; J trimming: 6 bases; junction bases outside the gene matches: 4. The DNA of the CDR3 is TGTGCCAGCAGCTTAAGGGACAGGGAATCTGAAGCTTTCTTT. Translation gives CASSLRDRESEAFF.

V is TRBV15 and J is TRBJ1-1, with D tentatively TRBD1 (5 bases). This CDR3 is 14 amino acids long. The V gene lost 1 base and the J gene lost 4 bases, with 10 bases spanning the gap. Germline V gene lookup returns CDR1 LNHNV and CDR2 YYDKDF (reference sequence). DNA for the CDR3: TGTGCCACCAGCAGAGGGGGCGTGGGCACTGAAGCTTTCTTT. It specifies CATSRGGVGTEAFF.

This clone was picked up one time. The chain joins TRBV30 to TRBJ1-2; D unresolved. From germline, CDR1 is GTSNPN and CDR2 SVGIG (reference sequence). CDR3 length equals 13 residues. V lost 2 bases, J lost 8 bases, and 15 bases lay in between. Here the CDR3 reads CAWSLQPGRGYTF. CDR3 DNA: TGTGCCTGGAGTTTGCAGCCCGGGAGGGGCTACACCTTC.

The chain joins TRBV4-1 to TRBJ2-7; 11 bases agree with TRBD2. The ends lost 1 base at V and 0 bases at J; junction bases unmatched: 2. This CDR3 spans 16 amino acids. Germline CDR1 MGHRA, CDR2 YSYEKL. The CDR3 protein is CASSQVTSGISYEQYF. The DNA of the CDR3 is TGCGCCAGCAGCCAAGTGACTAGCGGGATCTCCTACGAGCAGTACTTC.

The CDR3 DNA sequence: TGTGCCAGCTCAGTCAGGCGCTATCAGCCCCAGCATTTT. Amino acid sequence: CASSVRRYQPQHF. The rearrangement uses TRBV28 and TRBJ1-5; the D is unclear. Trimming removed 8 bases at V and 5 bases at J, with 13 bases between. The CDR3 loop spans 13 amino acids. Germline V CDR1 and CDR2: MDHEN, SYDVKM.

V gene TRBV7-6 combines with J gene TRBJ1-5; 7 bases match TRBD1. CDR1 SGHVS and CDR2 FNYEAQ come from the germline V gene. Trimming at V came to 5 bases and at J to 11 bases, leaving 6 bases not matched to a gene. CDR3 length: 12 residues. DNA of the CDR3: TGTGCCAGCAGCGCGGCCACAGGGGCCCAGCATTTT. This encodes CASSAATGAQHF. Full variable domain (remainder filled in from reference TRBV7-6 and TRBJ1-5): GAGVSQSPRYKVTKRGQDVALRCDPISGHVSLYWYRQALGQGPEFLTYFNYEAQQDKSGLPNDRFSAERPEGSISTLTIQRTEQRDSAMYRCASSAATGAQHFGDGTRLSIL.

This chain joins TRBV7-9 and TRBJ1-1; no firm D call. Germline CDR1 and CDR2: SEHNR and FQNEAQ (reference sequence). The V end lost 5 bases, the J end lost 2 bases, and 9 bases lay between the germline ends. There are 13 residues in the CDR3. The CDR3 is CASSPQINTEAFF. The CDR3 region has the DNA TGTGCCAGCAGCCCCCAGATAAACACTGAAGCTTTCTTT.

The rearrangement joins TRBV5-1 to TRBJ1-1; TRBD1 agrees at 7 bases. The CDR3 has 14 amino acids. V lost 0 bases to trimming and J lost 6 bases; unmatched junction nucleotides: 5. Germline V gene sequence: CDR1 SGHRS, CDR2 YFSETQ. CDR3 in amino acids: CASSLGGTGAEAFF. CDR3 nucleotides: TGCGCCAGCAGCTTGGGGGGAACAGGGGCTGAAGCTTTCTTT.

The chain employs TRBV4-1 and TRBJ2-3; 9 nucleotides align to TRBD2. Trimming removed 0 bases from V and 6 bases from J; junction bases left unmatched: 4. The CDR3 spans 15 residues. Germline V gene sequence: CDR1 MGHRA, CDR2 YSYEKL. This chain's CDR3 is CASSQDVREGDTQYF. CDR3 sequence (DNA): TGCGCCAGCAGCCAAGATGTGCGGGAGGGTGATACGCAGTATTTT.

This clone was detected once. The V call is TRBV10-3, the J call TRBJ2-2; D perhaps matches TRBD2 (5 bases). The CDR3 is 13 amino acids. Trimming cost V 2 bases and J 5 bases, with 6 bases left between them. The germline V gene encodes CDR1 ENHRY and CDR2 SYGVKD. The CDR3 nucleotides read TGTGCCATCAGTGAGGGAGGAACCGGGGAGCTGTTTTTT. Translation: CAISEGGTGELFF.

The chain links TRBV4-3 to TRBJ1-3, with 10 bases aligning to TRBD1. Germline V gene sequence: CDR1 LGHNA, CDR2 YSLEER. The V and J ends lost 8 bases and 6 bases, in that order; junction bases with no gene match: 4. The CDR3 is 13 amino acids. The CDR3 DNA reads TGCGCCAGCTCCGGGACAGGGGAAAACACCATATATTTT. It is translated as CASSGTGENTIYF.

The chain has TRBV5-4 and TRBJ1-2; D is unclear. CDR1 and CDR2 from the germline V gene are SGHNT and YYREEE (reference sequence). The CDR3 consists of 13 residues. The V and J ends lost 0 bases and 7 bases respectively, with 10 bases between them. The CDR3 coding sequence is TGTGCCAGCAGCTTGGGAGGGAGTGTTGGCTACACCTTC. Amino acids: CASSLGGSVGYTF.

CDR3 sequence: CASSPDRDRGYTF. In nucleotides, the CDR3 is TGTGCCAGCAGCCCGGACAGGGACCGTGGCTACACCTTC. This chain joins TRBV11-3 and TRBJ1-2; TRBD1 matches 8 bases. Germline V gene lookup returns CDR1 SGHNT and CDR2 YENEEA. The CDR3 loop spans 13 amino acids. V was clipped by 5 bases and J by 7 bases; unmatched bases: 6.

Only one count was recorded for this clone. The chain joins TRBV27 to TRBJ1-3; TRBD1 is a possible D gene (5 bases). V was clipped by 5 bases and J by 7 bases, with 15 bases between them. Looked up from germline, CDR1 is MNHEY and CDR2 is SMNVEV (reference sequence). The length of the CDR3 is 14 residues. The CDR3 DNA reads as TGTGCCAGCAGTGGGGCCAGGGAACTTAACACCATATATTTT. Its protein product is CASSGARELNTIYF.

The genes are TRBV19 and TRBJ2-6; TRBD1 is a possible D gene (5 bases). Trimming shortened V by 0 bases and J by 9 bases, and 12 bases separated the two germline ends. From germline, CDR1 is LNHDA and CDR2 SQIVND (reference sequence). The CDR3 spans 15 residues. CDR3 nucleotides: TGTGCCAGTAGTATAGATCGCCAGGGCGGCAACGTCCTGACTTTC. Encoded protein: CASSIDRQGGNVLTF.